This T cell receptor beta chain was documented in a study of CD8+ T cells in alopecia areata. Study background: Oral tofacitinib, 5 to 10 mg twice daily, was given in an open-label trial.

Worth noting for this clone: No antigen is known for it.

The study's findings and limits: Sharing of TCRs across patients appeared less clear than in mice, possibly for HLA-related reasons. Normal skin's resident alphabeta T cells are also sequenced in scalp samples.

RNA extraction was followed by reverse transcription into cDNA, which acted as the sequencing template. The table came from immunoSEQ multiplex PCR; TCRdb's copy has only in-frame clones and leaves some out. The sample has roughly 250,000 clones, approximately 61% seen once. The sequencing used CD4+ T cells sorted from blood, collected at week 0. The receptor's source is a human donor with alopecia areata.

CDR3 loop: CASSLGGTATDTQYF. CDR3 in DNA: TGCGCCAGCAGCTTAGGGGGTACAGCCACAGATACGCAGTATTTT. The chain carries TRBV5-1 and TRBJ2-3, with D maybe TRBD1 (6 bases). Germline V lookup: CDR1 SGHRS, CDR2 YFSETQ. CDR3 length: 15 amino acids. V was pared by 2 bases and J by 2 bases, with 12 bases between.